These 26 T cell receptor beta chains were all obtained from the same sample, sequenced in a study of blood T cell repertoires in COVID-19. TCRdb's table, derived via immunoSEQ multiplex PCR, lists solely in-frame clones and lacks some. The sample lists 180,000 or so clones; approximately 88% were seen once. The specimen was peripheral blood. These receptor sequences come from a woman between 40 and 50 years old with COVID-19, enrolled during active disease.

The chain links TRBV5-4 to TRBJ2-2; 10 bases map to TRBD2. Germline V gene sequence: CDR1 SGHNT, CDR2 YYREEE (reference sequence). The ends lost 1 base at V and 4 bases at J; junction bases unmatched: 4. The CDR3 consists of 16 residues. The CDR3 loop reads CASSLKAGGVTGELFF. The CDR3 nucleotides read TGTGCCAGCAGCTTGAAAGCGGGAGGGGTCACCGGGGAGCTGTTTTTT. The full variable domain, in which reference TRBV5-4 and TRBJ2-2 provide the parts outside the CDR3, is ETGVTQSPTHLIKTRGQQVTLRCSSQSGHNTVSWYQQALGQGPQFIFQYYREEENGRGNFPPRFSGLQFPNYSSELNVNALELDDSALYLCASSLKAGGVTGELFFGEGSRLTVL.

This clone was recorded a few times. This sequence joins TRBV7-2 and TRBJ2-7; possibly TRBD1 for D (6 bases). The V and J ends lost 5 bases and 1 base respectively, with 15 bases between them. The CDR3 spans 15 residues. Germline V gives CDR1 SGHTA, CDR2 FQGNSA. The CDR3 DNA sequence: TGTGCCAGCAGCAGAACGGGACACCCGTCCTACGAGCAGTACTTC. Its protein is CASSRTGHPSYEQYF.

This clone was found a few times. The chain joins TRBV6-1 to TRBJ2-2; D is possibly TRBD1 (5 bases). Germline V gives CDR1 MNHNS, CDR2 SASEGT. V was clipped by 3 bases and J by 4 bases, with 6 bases between them. This CDR3 is built from 13 residues. The CDR3 DNA is TGTGCCAGCAGTGACAGGGTCACCGGGGAGCTGTTTTTT. Protein sequence: CASSDRVTGELFF.

The V and J genes are TRBV28 and TRBJ1-6; D is unclear. The CDR3 has 13 amino acids. Germline CDR1 and CDR2: MDHEN and SYDVKM. Trimming took 11 bases from V and 8 from J, leaving 16 bases between them. CDR3 bases: TGTGCCCTACGGAGATCCTTAGATTCACCCCTCCACTTT. Translated: CALRRSLDSPLHF.

The chain combines TRBV18 with TRBJ1-5; D possibly corresponds to TRBD1 (6 bases). Deletions cut 4 bases from V and 3 bases from J, with 10 bases between. The CDR3 runs to 14 residues. Germline assignment: CDR1 KGHSH and CDR2 LQKENI. The CDR3 nucleotides are TGTGCCAGCTCACGACAGGCCTACAATCAGCCCCAGCATTTT. Translation gives CASSRQAYNQPQHF.

The rearrangement joins TRBV6-5 to TRBJ1-4; tentatively, D is TRBD1 (5 bases). Germline V CDR1 and CDR2: MNHEY, SVGAGI. The V end was cut by 4 bases, the J end by 8 bases, with 14 bases between. The CDR3 is 14 residues long. The CDR3 DNA sequence: TGTGCCAGCAGTTCGGGGAGGGGATGGGAAAAACTGTTTTTT. Its translation: CASSSGRGWEKLFF.

The chain recombines TRBV5-6 with TRBJ1-5; TRBD1 aligns across 7 bases. After removal of 0 bases from V and 2 bases from J, the junction contained 8 bases not matched to a gene. The CDR3 has 17 residues. Germline V gene data show CDR1 as SGHDT and CDR2 as YYEEEE. As DNA, the CDR3 is TGTGCCAGCAGCTTGGGGAAGGGGGCGGCGCGCAATCAGCCCCAGCATTTT. Its protein product is CASSLGKGAARNQPQHF.

This clone appeared a single time. This rearrangement joins TRBV5-1 to TRBJ1-6; 7 nucleotides line up with TRBD1. CDR3 length: 17 residues. V lost 2 bases to trimming and J lost 2 bases; unmatched junction nucleotides: 7. In germline, CDR1 is SGHRS, CDR2 YFSETQ. The CDR3 loop reads CASSFISGGAYNSPLHF. CDR3 nucleotides: TGCGCCAGCAGCTTTATTTCAGGGGGTGCCTATAATTCACCCCTCCACTTT.

The chain links TRBV6-5 to TRBJ1-2; D is undetermined. Trimming took off 7 bases at V and 4 bases at J, with 13 bases between the two ends. Per the germline V gene, CDR1 is MNHEY and CDR2 is SVGAGI. This CDR3 is built from 13 residues. This chain's CDR3 is CASKRAQAYGYTF. The CDR3 nucleotides are TGTGCCAGCAAGAGGGCGCAAGCCTATGGCTACACCTTC.

The V and J genes are TRBV5-1 and TRBJ2-7; TRBD2 aligns across 9 bases. Germline V lookup: CDR1 SGHRS, CDR2 YFSETQ. The length of the CDR3 is 17 residues. V was clipped by 1 base and J by 5 bases; unmatched bases: 13. This chain's CDR3 is CASSLSASGDPFDEQYF. The DNA for the CDR3 is TGCGCCAGCAGCTTGTCGGCTAGCGGGGACCCTTTCGACGAGCAGTACTTC.

DNA for the CDR3: TGTGCCGCGTTGGCGTTAAAGCGGGGGTCATCCTACGAGCAGTACTTC. Protein product: CAALALKRGSSYEQYF. The chain links TRBV21-1 to TRBJ2-7; TRBD2 was called by the table and not checked on the DNA. TRBV21-1 is noted as a pseudogene. There are 16 residues in the CDR3.

V gene TRBV2 combines with J gene TRBJ1-6; TRBD1 matches at 7 bases. Germline values: CDR1 SNHLY, CDR2 FYNNEI. This CDR3 is built from 18 residues. Unmatched junction bases numbered 17, after V lost 3 bases and J lost 9 bases. The CDR3, as DNA: TGTGCCAGCAGTGATCGGAGGGGGCCCGGGACAAGAGGTTCACCCCTCCACTTT. As protein: CASSDRRGPGTRGSPLHF.

The V call is TRBV5-5, the J call TRBJ1-5; weak D call: TRBD1 (6 bases). V lost 1 base and J lost 2, with 13 bases in between. The CDR3 has 16 amino acids. CDR1 is SGHKS, CDR2 YYEKEE, per germline (reference sequence). Here the CDR3 reads CASSLFGAGGNQPQHF. CDR3 DNA sequence: TGTGCCAGCAGCTTGTTTGGGGCAGGGGGCAATCAGCCCCAGCATTTT. Full variable domain (rest looked up from reference TRBV5-5 and TRBJ1-5): DAGVTQSPTHLIKTRGQQVTLRCSPISGHKSVSWYQQVLGQGPQFIFQYYEKEERGRGNFPDRFSARQFPNYSSELNVNALLLGDSALYLCASSLFGAGGNQPQHFGDGTRLSIL.

The chain carries TRBV23-1 and TRBJ2-1; 10 bases are shared with TRBD2. TRBV23-1 is noted as an ORF with a role that remains uncertain. The CDR3 contains 16 residues. With 3 bases clipped from V and 9 bases from J, the junction kept 11 bases outside the gene matches. CDR3 nucleotide sequence: TGCGCCAGCAGTCAGCCATCTAGCGGGAGAAGGAGTGAGCAGTTCTTC. Translated, it gives CASSQPSSGRRSEQFF.

CDR3 protein: CASSTSGDAGYTF. CDR3 in DNA: TGCGCCAGCAGTACCTCAGGGGACGCTGGCTACACCTTC. The chain carries TRBV10-2 and TRBJ1-2; a possible D gene is TRBD1 (6 bases). There are 13 residues in the CDR3. V gave up 5 bases and J gave up 7 bases, with 14 bases separating them. Germline assignment: CDR1 WSHSY and CDR2 SAAADI.

The V call is TRBV15, the J call TRBJ2-3; D gene unclear. CDR3 size: 12 residues. In germline, CDR1 is LNHNV, CDR2 YYDKDF (reference sequence). Trimming took 11 bases from V and 1 from J, leaving 10 bases between them. The CDR3 sequence: CALSERTDTQYF. CDR3 coding DNA: TGTGCCCTCTCGGAGCGCACAGATACGCAGTATTTT.

The V and J genes are TRBV5-6 and TRBJ1-5; 10 bases line up with TRBD1. Germline CDR1 SGHDT, CDR2 YYEEEE. The CDR3 covers 14 residues. The ends lost 5 bases at V and 1 base at J; junction bases unmatched: 0. The CDR3 is CASRDRGSNQPQHF. The CDR3 DNA reads TGTGCCAGCAGGGACAGGGGGAGCAATCAGCCCCAGCATTTT. Filled out from reference TRBV5-6 and TRBJ1-5, the complete variable domain reads DAGVTQSPTHLIKTRGQQVTLRCSPKSGHDTVSWYQQALGQGPQFIFQYYEEEERQRGNFPDRFSGHQFPNYSSELNVNALLLGDSALYLCASRDRGSNQPQHFGDGTRLSIL.

The V gene is TRBV24-1, the J gene TRBJ2-1; TRBD2 agrees at 12 bases. Germline lookup yields CDR1 KGHDR and CDR2 SFDVKD. J gave up 8 bases and V 4 bases, and 20 bases lay outside the gene matches. There are 20 residues in the CDR3. The CDR3, as DNA: TGTGCCACCAGTGAACCACCCGGACTAGCGGGAAGCATCCAACCCGATGAGCAGTTCTTC. Its translation is CATSEPPGLAGSIQPDEQFF.

The count of this clone is one. The CDR3 here is CASSEGRGFEKLFF. CDR3 nucleotides: TGCGCCAGCAGTGAAGGCAGGGGTTTTGAAAAACTGTTTTTT. V is TRBV10-2 and J is TRBJ1-4; D perhaps matches TRBD1 (6 bases). Germline V gene lookup returns CDR1 WSHSY and CDR2 SAAADI. The length of the CDR3 is 14 residues. Trimming cost V 3 bases and J 7 bases, with 12 bases left between them.

The chain combines TRBV5-1 with TRBJ1-6; TRBD1 matches 10 bases. The CDR3 sequence is 15 residues long. CDR1 SGHRS and CDR2 YFSETQ come from the germline V gene. The trim removed 5 bases at V and 9 bases at J, leaving 8 bases unmatched. The CDR3 coding sequence is TGCGCCAGCAGTGTGGGACAGGGGCGAGGTTCACCCCTCCACTTT. Amino acids: CASSVGQGRGSPLHF. Using reference TRBV5-1 and TRBJ1-6 for the parts outside the CDR3, the full variable domain is KAGVTQTPRYLIKTRGQQVTLSCSPISGHRSVSWYQQTPGQGLQFLFEYFSETQRNKGNFPGRFSGRQFSNSRSEMNVSTLELGDSALYLCASSVGQGRGSPLHFGNGTRLTVT.

The sample holds one count of this clone. V usage is TRBV7-9 and J usage is TRBJ1-1; D unresolved. This CDR3 region has 14 residues. Between the trimmed V and J ends, which lost 5 bases and 4 bases, there was a span of 14 bases. CDR1 and CDR2 (germline): SEHNR, FQNEAQ (reference sequence). In nucleotides, the CDR3 is TGTGCCAGCAGCCTCGAGATGATATCCACTGAAGCTTTCTTT. Encoded protein: CASSLEMISTEAFF.

This chain joins TRBV2 and TRBJ1-1; a possible D gene is TRBD1 (5 bases). This CDR3 spans 10 amino acids. In germline, CDR1 is SNHLY, CDR2 FYNNEI. Trimming shortened V by 11 bases and J by 6 bases, and 10 bases separated the two germline ends. The CDR3 region has the DNA TGTGCCCCCCGGGGGTCTGAAGCTTTCTTT. It specifies CAPRGSEAFF.

The chain is built from TRBV28 and TRBJ2-2; 8 nucleotides match TRBD1. With 7 bases clipped from V and 3 bases from J, the junction kept 4 bases outside the gene matches. Germline V gene data show CDR1 as MDHEN and CDR2 as SYDVKM. The CDR3 has 14 amino acids. The CDR3 loop reads CASIDRGYTGELFF. In nucleotides, the CDR3 is TGTGCCAGCATCGACAGGGGATACACCGGGGAGCTGTTTTTT.

The chain recombines TRBV18 with TRBJ2-7; 12 nucleotides match TRBD2. The germline V gene has CDR1 KGHSH and CDR2 LQKENI. V lost 3 bases to trimming and J lost 7 bases; unmatched junction nucleotides: 16. The CDR3 has 18 residues. CDR3 sequence reads: CASSPQSGRTSGVWEQYF. As DNA, the CDR3 is TGTGCCAGCTCACCGCAGAGCGGAAGGACTAGCGGGGTATGGGAGCAGTACTTC.

The rearrangement links TRBV5-8 to TRBJ1-6; TRBD1 aligns across 9 bases. Germline V gene sequence: CDR1 SGHTS, CDR2 YDEGEE. The CDR3 is made up of 15 amino acids. V lost 4 bases, J lost 9 bases, and 8 bases stayed unmatched. The CDR3 nucleotides are TGTGCCAGCAGCCAACGGGACAGGGCTAGTTCACCCCTCCACTTT. It specifies CASSQRDRASSPLHF.

V and J are TRBV6-6 and TRBJ2-1; D may be TRBD2 (6 bases). V was trimmed by 0 bases and J by 6 bases, leaving 15 bases between them. Per germline, CDR1 MNHNY and CDR2 SVGAGI (reference sequence). The CDR3 totals 16 residues. The CDR3 DNA follows: TGTGCCAGCAGTTACTCGACCGGGAGATCCCTCAATGAGCAGTTCTTC. This sequence encodes CASSYSTGRSLNEQFF.